This TCR beta chain was captured in a study of T cells in Graves' hyperthyroidism and ophthalmopathy (dated by TCRdb to about 2019). Study-wide context: Peripheral blood was collected at initial diagnosis, before any treatment. TCR V-J signatures able to tell the groups apart were searched for in a discovery cohort of some 100 patients, of whom more than 40 had Graves' ophthalmopathy and 57 had stable Graves' hyperthyroidism. An independent validation cohort of fewer than 20 hyperthyroidism patients and approximately 17 patients who later progressed to ophthalmopathy tested prospective prediction of ophthalmopathy. The 100 discovery patients were randomly split 7:3 into training and test sets. Thyroid tissue and blood T-cell repertoires from about six Graves' hyperthyroidism patients were also compared in the study. After blood sampling, hyperthyroidism patients were treated with methimazole at a starting dose of 30 mg daily, and ophthalmopathy patients were treated with high-dose intravenous methylprednisolone. TCR Vbeta CDR3 sequencing of roughly 140 peripheral blood samples (fewer than 45 ophthalmopathy, around 80 hyperthyroidism and about 17 progressor patients) is reported in the paper.

The germline V end is reduced by 4 bases and the J end by 6 bases; junction bases left unmatched: 11. Reading the germline V gene gives CDR1 SGHAT and CDR2 FQNNGV. Reading from cysteine to phenylalanine, the CDR3 counts 17 amino acids. Only the CDR3 DNA stays, 51 bases, in frame from base 1. The sample holds many counts of this clonotype. Its antigen has not been determined. No much larger clone is present one base from it, and per-base qualities are unavailable. Overall study outcomes, separate from this receptor: No statistical method was used to set the sample size in advance, and investigators knew the group allocation. A model built on a 13 V-J signature distinguished ophthalmopathy from stable hyperthyroidism, reaching approximately 89% sensitivity and around 81% specificity in cross-validation and 80%/75% in testing. In validation, the model predicted progression to ophthalmopathy a median of about 6.5 months before onset, with roughly 70% sensitivity and almost 75% specificity. Most expanded thyroid clonotypes (frequency above 0.001) were also detected in blood, suggesting blood repertoires may reflect thyroid immune responses.

Graves' hyperthyroidism was defined as stable when no progression to ophthalmopathy occurred over 18 months of follow-up. Hyperthyroidism patients were aged 18 to 65 years and newly diagnosed, with disease duration of less than 2 months. Any patient with an uncontrolled infection, another autoimmune disease, pregnancy or lactation was excluded. Diagnoses relied on clinical symptoms, serum thyroxine and TRAb, thyroid ultrasound and orbital computed tomography. PBMCs were isolated from about 10 ml of fresh peripheral blood by Ficoll-Paque density gradient centrifugation. Trizol reagent was used to extract total RNA, and RNA quality was then checked on an Agilent 2100 Bioanalyzer. The TCR beta CDR3 regions were amplified from RNA transcripts. The TCR CDR3 was subjected to a first round of RT-PCR using the HTBI primer set and the Qiagen OneStep RT-PCR kit. The libraries were constructed in a second round of multiplex PCR and then size-selected and purified. Paired-end sequencing of the libraries was performed with 100 bp reads on an Illumina HiSeq2000. The paper's data handling went like this. SOAPnuke was used to process the raw data, throwing out any read that contained adapters or uncalled bases, had a mean Phred below 15, or lacked an exact constant-primer or identifier match. COPE v1.2.5 was used to merge the high-quality paired reads, and each unique nucleotide sequence was defined as a clonotype. MiTCR v1.1 was used to align the clonotypes against IMGT TRBV, TRBD and TRBJ reference segments. Only V-J combinations with frequency above 0.0001, covering 99% to 99.2% of repertoires, were analysed. The TCS score was defined as the ratio of F50 (clonal expansion) to E x V (chaos), calculated using BLOSUM62-based TCRdist between CDR3 peptides within each V-J. Welch's t-statistics and random forest reduced roughly 540 V-J features to 10 to 15, which were used in a naive Bayes classifier (R e1071). TCRdb trimmed public reads at Q25 via fastp, called clones via MiXCR and kept in-frame beta chains. CDR3 protein sequences are deduplicated, and each keeps its most common genes and DNA. The V and J calls, along with clone size, are taken from TCRdb and not from the paper's own processing. The sample contains 400,000 to 550,000 distinct CDR3 sequences, around an eighth of them found a single time. The ten largest clones add up to 15% to 20% of the sample.

This TCR derives from a woman younger than 30 with Graves' hyperthyroidism. The sequencing sample was made of blood. The chain links TRBV11-2 with TRBJ2-2, with 10 bases aligning to TRBD2. CDR3 sequence: CASSSDLVSGRSGELFF. Read as DNA, the sequence is TGTGCCAGCAGCTCAGACCTGGTTAGCGGGAGGTCCGGGGAGCTGTTTTTT.